These 2 T cell receptor beta chains originate from one sample sequenced in a study of blood T cell repertoires in COVID-19. Here immunoSEQ multiplex PCR was the method, and the copy in TCRdb shows in-frame clones only, minus some. The sample contains a few hundred thousand clones, over 80% of which appear only once. The sample comprised peripheral blood. The receptors derive from a woman aged 40 to 49 with acute or convalescent COVID-19.

The rearrangement links TRBV7-9 to TRBJ2-1; no firm D call. CDR1 is SEHNR, CDR2 FQNEAQ, per germline (reference sequence). The V end lost 3 bases, the J end lost 0 bases, and 6 bases lay between the germline ends. The CDR3 extends over 14 amino acids. CDR3 DNA sequence: TGTGCCAGCAGCTTTGGAGACTCCTACAATGAGCAGTTCTTC. Translated: CASSFGDSYNEQFF.

V and J are TRBV7-8 and TRBJ2-5, with a possible D match to TRBD2 (5 bases). Trimming stripped 5 bases from V and 1 base from J, with 11 bases between. This CDR3 spans 14 amino acids. Looked up from germline, CDR1 is SGHVS and CDR2 is FQNEAQ. As DNA, the CDR3 is TGTGCCAGCAGCGTGCACGGGGTCCAAGAGACCCAGTACTTC. As protein: CASSVHGVQETQYF. The complete variable domain, with remaining parts taken from reference TRBV7-8 and TRBJ2-5, reads GAGVSQSPRYKVAKRGQDVALRCDPISGHVSLFWYQQALGQGPEFLTYFQNEAQLDKSGLPSDRFFAERPEGSVSTLKIQRTQQEDSAVYLCASSVHGVQETQYFGPGTRLLVL.